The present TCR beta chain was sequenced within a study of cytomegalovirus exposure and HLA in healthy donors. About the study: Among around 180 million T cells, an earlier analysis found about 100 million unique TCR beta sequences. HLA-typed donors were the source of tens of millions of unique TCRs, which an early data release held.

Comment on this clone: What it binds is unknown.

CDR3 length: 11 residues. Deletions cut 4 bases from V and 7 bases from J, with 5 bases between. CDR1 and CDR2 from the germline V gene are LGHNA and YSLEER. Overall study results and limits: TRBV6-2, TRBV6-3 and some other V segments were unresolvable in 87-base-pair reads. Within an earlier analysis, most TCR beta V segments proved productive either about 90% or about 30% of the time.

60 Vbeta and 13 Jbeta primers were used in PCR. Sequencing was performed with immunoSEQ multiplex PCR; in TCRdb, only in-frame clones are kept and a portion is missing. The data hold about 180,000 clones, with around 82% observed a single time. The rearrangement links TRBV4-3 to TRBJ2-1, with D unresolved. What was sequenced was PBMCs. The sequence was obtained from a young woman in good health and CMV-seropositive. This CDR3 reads CASSLYNEQFF. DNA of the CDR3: TGCGCCAGCAGCCTATATAATGAGCAGTTCTTC.